The 16 T cell receptor beta chains presented below share a single source sample, sequenced in a study of cytomegalovirus exposure and HLA in healthy donors. Both 60 Vbeta primers and 13 Jbeta primers went into the PCR. Sequencing used immunoSEQ multiplex PCR; TCRdb keeps in-frame clones, though not all of them. This table holds roughly 130,000 clones, about 74% found once. The source material was PBMCs. Receptors were obtained from a man between 18 and 29 years old in good health and CMV-seropositive.

The chain combines TRBV28 with TRBJ1-3; 7 bases match TRBD1. The CDR3 extends over 14 amino acids. Germline V CDR1 and CDR2: MDHEN, SYDVKM. With V trimmed by 7 bases and J by 5 bases, 8 bases remained unmatched. CDR3 sequence: CASTGQVLRNTIYF. The CDR3 DNA sequence: TGTGCCAGCACCGGACAGGTCCTGCGAAACACCATATATTTT.

The rearrangement links TRBV9 to TRBJ2-3; 10 bases are a match to TRBD2. The germline gives CDR1 SGDLS, CDR2 YYNGEE. Losses at the gene ends were 0 bases for V and 6 bases for J; bases not matched to a gene: 10. The CDR3 runs 17 residues. CDR3 loop: CASSVALASGSRDTQYF. The CDR3 DNA is TGTGCCAGCAGCGTAGCCTTGGCTAGCGGGAGTAGGGATACGCAGTATTTT.

This sequence joins TRBV6-5 and TRBJ1-3; D not certain. The CDR3 has 16 residues. The V end lost 0 bases, the J end lost 4 bases, and 13 bases lay between the germline ends. Germline-derived CDR1 and CDR2 are MNHEY and SVGAGI. CDR3 loop: CASSYSTVSGGNTIYF. For the CDR3, the DNA is TGTGCCAGCAGTTACTCGACGGTTTCGGGGGGAAACACCATATATTTT.

The genes are TRBV6-1 and TRBJ1-5, with D unclear. Germline V CDR1 and CDR2: MNHNS, SASEGT. This CDR3 is built from 12 residues. Trimming took off 2 bases at V and 6 bases at J, with 5 bases between the two ends. The CDR3 here is CASSESGQPQHF. CDR3 nucleotide sequence: TGTGCCAGCAGTGAATCGGGTCAGCCCCAGCATTTT.

The chain uses TRBV7-2 and TRBJ2-4; 8 bases line up with TRBD2. The germline V gene has CDR1 SGHTA and CDR2 FQGNSA. The CDR3 loop spans 18 amino acids. After removal of 4 bases from V and 7 bases from J, the junction contained 18 bases not matched to a gene. For the CDR3, the DNA is TGTGCCAGCAGCTCCATCCGGGGGGTGCGGGAGGTCCGGAACATTCAGTACTTC. Its translation: CASSSIRGVREVRNIQYF.

The genes are TRBV2 and TRBJ1-6; D not certain. Germline V lookup: CDR1 SNHLY, CDR2 FYNNEI. Trimming took 6 bases from V and 6 from J, leaving 9 bases between them. The CDR3 sequence is 13 residues long. For the CDR3, the DNA is TGTGCCAGCAGGAGGGAGATTAATTCACCCCTCCACTTT. Translated, it gives CASRREINSPLHF.

In its sample, this clone was seen once. This chain joins TRBV19 and TRBJ2-5; 8 bases are shared with TRBD1. The CDR3 covers 14 residues. V shed 3 bases and J 5 bases; nucleotides not matched to a gene: 5. The germline CDR1 and CDR2 sequences are LNHDA and SQIVND (reference sequence). The CDR3 loop reads CASSISGGWETQYF. CDR3 nucleotides: TGTGCCAGTAGTATTTCAGGGGGCTGGGAGACCCAGTACTTC.

The V call is TRBV5-4, the J call TRBJ1-2; 8 nucleotides match TRBD1. CDR1 is SGHNT, CDR2 YYREEE, per germline (reference sequence). The CDR3 consists of 15 residues. The ends lost 0 bases at V and 4 bases at J; junction bases unmatched: 5. CDR3 sequence: CASSLEAGGAYGYTF. The CDR3 DNA reads TGTGCCAGCAGCTTGGAGGCAGGGGGCGCCTATGGCTACACCTTC.

The chain is built from TRBV28 and TRBJ1-3; D is ambiguous. The CDR3 consists of 15 residues. The germline V gene has CDR1 MDHEN and CDR2 SYDVKM. Deletions cut 3 bases from V and 0 bases from J, with 9 bases between. CDR3 protein: CASSFYSVSGNTIYF. The CDR3, as DNA: TGTGCCAGCAGTTTTTATTCGGTCTCTGGAAACACCATATATTTT.

The chain is built from TRBV27 and TRBJ2-3, with D maybe TRBD1 (6 bases). Germline lookup yields CDR1 MNHEY and CDR2 SMNVEV (reference sequence). V lost 3 bases to trimming and J lost 2 bases, with 9 bases between them. This CDR3 spans 14 amino acids. Written as DNA, the CDR3 is TGTGCCAGCAGTTTGGACAGACCCACAGATACGCAGTATTTT. Translating it yields CASSLDRPTDTQYF.

By proportion, this clone is medium-sized. The V call is TRBV6-5, the J call TRBJ1-3; maybe TRBD1 (6 bases). Germline lookup yields CDR1 MNHEY and CDR2 SVGAGI. This CDR3 contains 14 residues. The germline V and J ends were trimmed by 6 bases and 4 bases, with 13 bases remaining between them. The CDR3 here is CASRRTVPGNTIYF. In DNA, the CDR3 is TGTGCCAGCAGGAGGACAGTGCCCGGAAACACCATATATTTT.

V and J are TRBV28 and TRBJ2-7, with 9 nucleotides matching TRBD1. The CDR3 is 15 residues long. Germline lookup yields CDR1 MDHEN and CDR2 SYDVKM. Trimming at V came to 2 bases and at J to 0 bases, leaving 2 bases not matched to a gene. For the CDR3, the DNA is TGTGCCAGCAGTTTACCGGGACAGGGCTCCTACGAGCAGTACTTC. Translating gives CASSLPGQGSYEQYF.

V is TRBV28 and J is TRBJ2-1, with 11 bases matching TRBD1. With V trimmed by 5 bases and J by 7 bases, 7 bases remained unmatched. The CDR3 is 15 residues long. Germline V lookup: CDR1 MDHEN, CDR2 SYDVKM. The CDR3 spells CASSRTGGRGNEQFF. The DNA for the CDR3 is TGTGCCAGCAGTAGGACAGGGGGCCGTGGGAATGAGCAGTTCTTC.

The rearrangement uses TRBV6-5 and TRBJ1-3; 8 nucleotides match TRBD1. V was pared by 5 bases and J by 0 bases, with 0 bases of the junction left unmatched. CDR1 and CDR2 from the germline V gene are MNHEY and SVGAGI. This CDR3 comprises 14 residues. In DNA, the CDR3 is TGTGCCAGCAGTACAGGGGGCTCTGGAAACACCATATATTTT. This encodes CASSTGGSGNTIYF.

This chain links TRBV7-9 with TRBJ1-1; a possible D gene is TRBD1 (5 bases). Germline V lookup: CDR1 SEHNR, CDR2 FQNEAQ (reference sequence). This CDR3 spans 14 amino acids. The V end lost 5 bases, the J end lost 1 base, and 11 bases lay between the germline ends. The CDR3 nucleotides are TGTGCCAGCAGCACGCGACAGCCGAACACTGAAGCTTTCTTT. Encoded protein: CASSTRQPNTEAFF.

This rearrangement joins TRBV2 to TRBJ2-7; TRBD1 might be the D (6 bases). CDR1 is SNHLY, CDR2 FYNNEI, per germline. V shed 10 bases and J shed 0 bases, with 10 bases lying between them. There are 12 residues in the CDR3. DNA of the CDR3: TGTGCCATCACAGGGAGCTCCTACGAGCAGTACTTC. Protein: CAITGSSYEQYF.